These 30 T cell receptor beta chains share one sample of origin, sequenced in a study of naive and memory T cell subsets. This sample's treatment: skin biopsy from saline-injected control site (resident skin T cells). Reverse transcription used DNase-treated unsorted total RNA, aiming for roughly 1 to 1000 ng. Amplification of ligated cDNA took four PCR rounds with SP2 and nested alpha and beta constant primers. From the UMI-ligation and nested PCR reads, TCRdb called clonotypes with MiXCR, one entry per CDR3 protein. The sample lists roughly 2,000 distinct CDR3 sequences; approximately 4% were seen once. The sample here was skin, taken from a saline injection site in the skin. The source of these receptors is an adult in good health.

This clonotype is categorized as medium-sized (0.01 to 0.1%). J is TRBJ2-3 and V is TRBV20-1; 8 nucleotides align to TRBD1. The germline gives CDR1 DFQATT, CDR2 SNEGSKA (reference sequence). This CDR3 spans 14 amino acids. Losses at the gene ends were 2 bases for V and 3 bases for J; bases not matched to a gene: 4. The CDR3 nucleotides are TGCAGTGCTAGACGAGGACAGGGAACAGATACGCAGTATTTT. This codes for CSARRGQGTDTQYF.

Relative to its sample, this clonotype is medium-sized. The chain has TRBV11-2 and TRBJ1-1, with a tentative D call TRBD1 (6 bases). Per germline, CDR1 SGHAT and CDR2 FQNNGV. The CDR3 loop spans 14 amino acids. Deletions cut 8 bases from V and 1 base from J, with 14 bases between. The CDR3 sequence: CASGRGARNTEAFF. CDR3 nucleotides: TGTGCCAGCGGGCGGGGGGCTAGGAACACTGAAGCTTTCTTT.

In this sample, this clonotype is medium-sized. This clone may be a read error of a much larger clone one base away. The chain is built from TRBV4-3 and TRBJ1-2; TRBD1 agrees at 11 bases. CDR1 and CDR2 (germline): LGHNA, YSLEER. This CDR3 is built from 15 residues. CDR3 loop: CASSQGTGGPYGDTF. The DNA for the CDR3 is TGCGCCAGCAGCCAAGGGACAGGGGGCCCCTATGGCGACACCTTC.

By sample share, this clonotype is large (0.1 to 1%). The V call is TRBV11-2, the J call TRBJ2-3, with D perhaps TRBD1 (6 bases). This CDR3 has 14 residues. Germline loops: CDR1 SGHAT, CDR2 FQNNGV. The germline V and J ends were trimmed by 8 bases and 1 base, with 13 bases remaining between them. DNA of the CDR3: TGTGCCAGCCAACAGGGTCCTGGCACAGATACGCAGTATTTT. The encoded protein is CASQQGPGTDTQYF.

Judged by abundance, this clonotype is medium-sized. The rearrangement links TRBV6-6 to TRBJ2-1; D is possibly TRBD1 or TRBD2 (5 bases each). The CDR3 contains 14 residues. Germline values: CDR1 MNHNY, CDR2 SVGAGI (reference sequence). With 0 bases removed from V and 6 bases from J, the gap between germline ends came to 9 bases. As DNA, the CDR3 is TGTGCCAGCAGTTACTCGACTACAGGCAATGAGCAGTTCTTC. This codes for CASSYSTTGNEQFF.

This clonotype was seen many times. This rearrangement joins TRBV20-1 to TRBJ1-1; a possible D gene is TRBD1 (5 bases). Germline V CDR1 and CDR2: DFQATT, SNEGSKA (reference sequence). The CDR3 has 14 amino acids. The ends were cut back, 0 bases at V and 1 base at J, with 9 bases in the middle. CDR3 sequence (DNA): TGCAGTGCTAGAGATCTAAGGGGGAACACTGAAGCTTTCTTT. This codes for CSARDLRGNTEAFF.

By share of the sample, this clonotype is medium-sized. The chain combines TRBV19 with TRBJ2-3; D remains ambiguous. Germline V gene lookup returns CDR1 LNHDA and CDR2 SQIVND (reference sequence). The CDR3 covers 14 residues. Trimming pared 3 bases from V and 1 base from J, leaving 8 bases between. The CDR3 nucleotides read TGTGCCAGTAGTATTTACACAGGCACAGATACGCAGTATTTT. Amino acid sequence: CASSIYTGTDTQYF.

This clonotype is classed as medium-sized. The V and J genes are TRBV18 and TRBJ1-1; D is undetermined. This CDR3 contains 15 residues. Trimming took off 0 bases at V and 4 bases at J, with 12 bases between the two ends. CDR1 is KGHSH and CDR2 is LQKENI in the germline V gene. The CDR3 region has the DNA TGTGCCAGCTCACCACCGGCCTCCTGGGGCACTGAAGCTTTCTTT. It encodes CASSPPASWGTEAFF.

This clonotype ranks as medium-sized. The DNA for the CDR3 is TGTGCCAGCAGTTACCAGGGTTCAAGCGGGAACTATGGCTACACCTTC. Its protein is CASSYQGSSGNYGYTF. The chain couples TRBV6-6 to TRBJ1-2; maybe TRBD1 (5 bases). The CDR3 has 16 amino acids. With 2 bases removed from V and 2 bases from J, the gap between germline ends came to 15 bases. Germline CDR1 reads MNHNY; CDR2 reads SVGAGI (reference sequence).

This clonotype rates as medium-sized. The rearrangement uses TRBV20-1 and TRBJ2-5; no reliable D call. Germline CDR1 DFQATT, CDR2 SNEGSKA (reference sequence). Trimming cost V 6 bases and J 3 bases, with 17 bases left between them. The CDR3 runs to 14 residues. The CDR3, as DNA: TGCAGTGCCCTGGGCATCCGGGCGAAAGAGACCCAGTACTTC. Protein sequence: CSALGIRAKETQYF.

There are many counts of this clonotype. The chain employs TRBV20-1 and TRBJ2-5; 13 bases line up with TRBD2. Germline V lookup: CDR1 DFQATT, CDR2 SNEGSKA (reference sequence). V trimming: 3 bases; J trimming: 5 bases; junction bases outside the gene matches: 12. CDR3 length: 17 amino acids. The CDR3 bases are TGCAGTGCTAGGGCTGAGACTAGCGGGGGGTTTTGGGAGACCCAGTACTTC. Protein sequence: CSARAETSGGFWETQYF.

This clonotype was found many times. The CDR3 nucleotides read TGCAGTGCCCCAGGAAAGGGCAACTATGGCTACACCTTC. Its translation: CSAPGKGNYGYTF. The chain joins TRBV20-1 to TRBJ1-2; no definite D call. Germline CDR1 and CDR2: DFQATT and SNEGSKA (reference sequence). This CDR3 is 13 amino acids long. Trimming pared 6 bases from V and 2 bases from J, leaving 13 bases between.

By share, this clonotype ranks as medium-sized. The chain recombines TRBV6-1 with TRBJ2-7; no firm D call. Per the germline V gene, CDR1 is MNHNS and CDR2 is SASEGT. This CDR3 has 17 amino acids. The germline V and J ends were trimmed by 2 bases and 4 bases, with 21 bases remaining between them. The CDR3 reads CASSEFRELSFHYEQYF. The CDR3, as DNA: TGTGCCAGCAGTGAATTTAGAGAGCTGTCCTTTCATTACGAGCAGTACTTC.

This clonotype is labeled as medium-sized (0.01 to 0.1%). The rearrangement joins TRBV27 to TRBJ2-5; D assignment may be TRBD1 or TRBD2 (5 bases each). Trimming left V 6 bases short and J 7 bases short, with 15 bases between. Germline CDR1 is MNHEY and CDR2 is SMNVEV (reference sequence). This CDR3 spans 13 amino acids. CDR3: CASRKTGAGTQYF. The CDR3 bases are TGTGCCAGCAGGAAGACCGGGGCCGGGACCCAGTACTTC.

By share, this clonotype ranks as medium-sized. The DNA for the CDR3 is TGTGCCAGCAGTCCCGACGGATGGGCCTATAATTCACCCCTCCACTTT. Protein sequence: CASSPDGWAYNSPLHF. The J gene is TRBJ1-6, the V gene TRBV12-3 or TRBV12-4, with D uncertain. The CDR3 extends over 16 amino acids. Trimming stripped 5 bases from V and 2 bases from J, with 13 bases between.

The chain employs TRBV20-1 and TRBJ2-1; possibly TRBD1 or TRBD2 for D (5 bases each). Trimming took 3 bases from V and 4 from J, leaving 16 bases between them. Germline CDR1 DFQATT, CDR2 SNEGSKA (reference sequence). The length of the CDR3 is 15 residues. CDR3: CSARKGSGRYNEQFF. The CDR3 DNA reads as TGCAGTGCTAGGAAGGGGAGTGGACGTTACAATGAGCAGTTCTTC.

This clonotype qualifies as medium-sized. The V gene is TRBV29-1, the J gene TRBJ2-2, with D perhaps matching TRBD2 (6 bases). The CDR3 totals 14 residues. Germline CDR1 reads SQVTM; CDR2 reads ANQGSEA. V lost 7 bases and J lost 1, with 13 bases in between. Here the CDR3 reads CSARGYQNTGELFF. CDR3 sequence (DNA): TGCAGCGCACGGGGGTATCAGAACACCGGGGAGCTGTTTTTT.

Sample share makes this clonotype medium-sized (0.01 to 0.1%). This chain uses TRBV24-1 with TRBJ2-1; 7 nucleotides match TRBD1. Germline loops: CDR1 KGHDR, CDR2 SFDVKD. The CDR3 has 15 amino acids. V was pared by 5 bases and J by 2 bases, with 5 bases of the junction left unmatched. The CDR3 here is CATSAGTAPYNEQFF. The CDR3 DNA reads as TGTGCCACCAGTGCCGGGACAGCCCCCTACAATGAGCAGTTCTTC.

Relative to its sample, this clonotype is medium-sized. The gene calls are TRBV2 and TRBJ1-1, with TRBD1 matching 8 bases. Germline assignment: CDR1 SNHLY and CDR2 FYNNEI. This CDR3 has 15 residues. V trimming: 5 bases; J trimming: 3 bases; junction bases outside the gene matches: 8. The CDR3 nucleotides read TGTGCCAGCAGTAAAACAGGGGGAATAGACACTGAAGCTTTCTTT. It translates to CASSKTGGIDTEAFF.

This clonotype is medium-sized in the sample. V is TRBV7-2 and J is TRBJ2-3, with D perhaps matching TRBD2 (5 bases). CDR3 length: 14 residues. V dropped 6 bases and J dropped 4 bases, with 14 bases sitting between them. Per germline, CDR1 SGHTA and CDR2 FQGNSA. This CDR3 reads CASRFSRVADTQYF. The CDR3 DNA follows: TGTGCCAGCAGGTTTTCGCGGGTGGCAGATACGCAGTATTTT. The full variable domain, in which reference TRBV7-2 and TRBJ2-3 provide the parts outside the CDR3, is GAGVSQSPSNKVTEKGKDVELRCDPISGHTALYWYRQSLGQGLEFLIYFQGNSAPDKSGLPSDRFSAERTGGSVSTLTIQRTQQEDSAVYLCASRFSRVADTQYFGPGTRLTVL.

This clonotype was observed a handful of times. Since a much larger clone is just one base distant, this may be a read error. J is TRBJ1-5 and V is TRBV28, with a possible D match to TRBD1 (6 bases). CDR1 MDHEN and CDR2 SYDVKM come from the germline V gene. The CDR3 totals 15 residues. The CDR3 loop is CASRGGGLGNQPQNF. Written as DNA, the CDR3 is TGTGCCAGCAGGGGCGGGGGGCTGGGCAATCAGCCCCAGAATTTT.

This clonotype is categorized as medium-sized (0.01 to 0.1%). The genes are TRBV5-4 and TRBJ2-5; tentative D call: TRBD1 (5 bases). The CDR3 spans 14 residues. The germline CDR1 and CDR2 sequences are SGHNT and YYREEE (reference sequence). Trimming left V 0 bases short and J 3 bases short, with 9 bases between. The CDR3 nucleotides are TGTGCCAGCAGCTTGGGATCCAGGGAAGAGACCCAGTACTTC. It translates to CASSLGSREETQYF.

By proportion, this clonotype is medium-sized. The CDR3 DNA follows: TGTGCCAGCAGCTCAAGTTGGTGGGCACAGGGGGCAAACACCGGGGAGCTGTTTTTT. This translates into CASSSSWWAQGANTGELFF. The chain carries TRBV12-3 or TRBV12-4 and TRBJ2-2; 9 bases are a match to TRBD1. The V segment lost 6 bases and the J segment 2 bases; nucleotides outside the gene matches: 16. The CDR3 covers 19 residues.

Within the sample, this clonotype is medium-sized. The chain joins TRBV18 to TRBJ2-1; no clear D gene. CDR1 KGHSH and CDR2 LQKENI come from the germline V gene. The CDR3 sequence is 17 residues long. The germline V and J ends were trimmed by 1 base and 5 bases, with 18 bases remaining between them. The CDR3 here is CASSPRLWWQANNEQFF. For the CDR3, the DNA is TGTGCCAGCTCACCACGGCTTTGGTGGCAGGCTAACAATGAGCAGTTCTTC.

The V call is TRBV5-4, the J call TRBJ1-1; D remains ambiguous. The CDR3 totals 13 residues. The germline gives CDR1 SGHNT, CDR2 YYREEE (reference sequence). V was cut by 2 bases and J by 6 bases, with 11 bases left in between. The CDR3 region is CASSFPNGAEAFF. CDR3 DNA: TGTGCCAGCAGCTTTCCAAATGGGGCTGAAGCTTTCTTT.

By proportion, this clonotype is medium-sized. The V and J genes are TRBV18 and TRBJ2-7; D is possibly TRBD1 (5 bases). Germline lookup yields CDR1 KGHSH and CDR2 LQKENI. The CDR3 is 14 residues long. Trimming cost V 3 bases and J 3 bases, with 12 bases left between them. CDR3 sequence reads: CASSPDSFRYEQYF. The CDR3 nucleotides are TGTGCCAGCTCACCTGACAGTTTCCGCTACGAGCAGTACTTC.

This clonotype was detected a few times. The rearrangement links TRBV20-1 to TRBJ2-5; 14 positions match TRBD2. This CDR3 comprises 15 residues. Trimming took 6 bases from V and 4 from J; bases not matched to a gene: 7. Germline V lookup: CDR1 DFQATT, CDR2 SNEGSKA (reference sequence). The CDR3 DNA is TGCAGTGCCATGACTAGCGGGGGGGCGTCAGAGACCCAGTACTTC. Translated: CSAMTSGGASETQYF.

By proportion, this clonotype is medium-sized. The gene calls are TRBV2 and TRBJ2-7, with unresolved D. This CDR3 has 11 residues. Germline values: CDR1 SNHLY, CDR2 FYNNEI. V lost 1 base and J lost 4, with 2 bases in between. The CDR3 reads CASSEEYEQYF. The DNA for the CDR3 is TGTGCCAGCAGTGAAGAATACGAGCAGTACTTC.

The V gene is TRBV6-6, the J gene TRBJ1-4, with 7 bases fitting TRBD1. The CDR3 totals 14 residues. Germline-derived CDR1 and CDR2 are MNHNY and SVGAGI (reference sequence). J gave up 7 bases and V 5 bases, and 7 bases lay outside the gene matches. The CDR3 is CASSSGTVIEKLFF. The CDR3 DNA sequence: TGTGCCAGCAGTAGCGGGACAGTCATTGAAAAACTGTTTTTT.

This clonotype was counted at least ten times. CDR3 residues: CASSLGGAGGFNEQFF. In DNA, the CDR3 is TGTGCCAGCAGCTTGGGTGGAGCGGGAGGGTTCAATGAGCAGTTCTTC. The chain is built from TRBV5-4 and TRBJ2-1; 10 bases align to TRBD2. CDR1 and CDR2 from the germline V gene are SGHNT and YYREEE (reference sequence). The length of the CDR3 is 16 residues. J lost 6 bases, V lost 0 bases, and 6 bases had no gene match.